What follows describes a single T cell receptor (beta chain). Many counts were recorded for this clone. The specificity of this receptor is unknown. No base quality values were provided; no much bigger clone lies one nucleotide off. No patient had received any treatment before thyroid surgery. Using T-cell receptor beta sequencing, the researchers looked back retrospectively at clinical samples from patients, gathered between about 2011 and 2018. Library preparation used PCR. The sequencer was an Illumina HiSeq 4000. High-throughput sequencing was used to profile the TCR beta-chain CDR3 region of each patient. The paper's processing steps were these. CDR3 differences across clinicopathological groups were used to build a classifier for discriminating distant-metastatic papillary thyroid cancer patients. Repertoire diversity was assessed with the Shannon index, and tumor-blood repertoire similarity with the Morisita-Horn index. TCRdb applied fastp at Q25 and MiXCR to the public reads, then kept only in-frame beta chains. The V and J calls here are based on TCRdb, not the publication. Counted in this sample were tens of thousands of clones; roughly 12% of them appeared once. 11% of the sample is held by the ten biggest clonotypes.

From the cysteine up to the phenylalanine, the CDR3 has a length of 15 residues. Only CDR3 DNA is held: 45 bases, read in frame from base 1. From V the trimming removes 4 bases and from J it removes 1 base, while the gene matches leave 7 bases of the junction unaccounted for. Looking up the germline V gene yields CDR1 SGHDT and CDR2 YYEEEE. The entry originates in a study of metastatic and nonmetastatic thyroid tumors (dated by TCRdb to about 2020). The study in broad terms: Repertoires were compared across peripheral blood and tumor or nodule tissue samples from malignant and benign thyroid patients.

Here is what the overall study found, with its caveats: In both blood and tumor samples, malignant tumors were reported to have significantly higher TCR beta diversity than benign nodules.

The rearrangement joined TRBV5-6 to TRBJ1-2; a stretch of 7 junction bases matches TRBD1. Sequenced input: blood. The TCR originated in a female donor with papillary thyroid cancer or a benign thyroid nodule (not recorded which). Some clones in this sample may be carry-over from other donors' samples. The bases are TGTGCCAGCAGCGGGGGACAGTCCAGTAACTATGGCTACACCTTC. Its translation reads: CASSGGQSSNYGYTF. With the portions outside the CDR3 filled from the reference TRBV5-6 and TRBJ1-2 genes, the complete variable region becomes DAGVTQSPTHLIKTRGQQVTLRCSPKSGHDTVSWYQQALGQGPQFIFQYYEEEERQRGNFPDRFSGHQFPNYSSELNVNALLLGDSALYLCASSGGQSSNYGYTFGSGTRLTVV.